This T cell receptor beta chain was retrieved from a study of identifying expanded T cells in peripheral blood. TCRdb's table, derived via immunoSEQ multiplex PCR, lists solely in-frame clones and lacks some. The repertoire consists of 70,000 to 95,000 clones, with about 88% occurring once and the leading ten covering about 3.9%. Germline V gene lookup returns CDR1 SNHLY and CDR2 FYNNEI. Trimming took off 6 bases at V and 0 bases at J, with 12 bases between the two ends. The CDR3 runs to 14 residues. Notes on the study in general: Over approximately two and four weeks, about 16 and 20 clones changed, versus roughly 1.1 between replicates. Approximately two-week clone count variance significantly increased as total template count grew.

Only one count was recorded for this clone. Its antigen remains unknown. Collection occurred without any documented infections or immune events in donors. V and J are TRBV2 and TRBJ2-7; D perhaps matches TRBD1 (6 bases). The specimen sequenced was blood. The sequence came from a person between 18 and 75 years old in good health. The CDR3 nucleotides are TGTGCCAGCAGAAAGACAGGTAGCTCCTACGAGCAGTACTTC. Translating gives CASRKTGSSYEQYF.